The text below deals with one TCR beta chain. The antigen is unknown. The sample originates from a study of shared clonotypes between healthy human individuals. Background on the study: The donors, two women and a few men, were aged 18 to 49.

This table comes from immunoSEQ multiplex PCR, and its TCRdb copy is limited to in-frame clones, with some not included. The sample includes hundreds of thousands of clones, about three quarters of them seen just once. From CD4+ cells came CD45RA+ naive and CD45RA-negative memory subsets. Regarding the study as a whole: Memory subsets generally showed smaller estimated richness than naive subsets did. Sharing across four donors was highest in naive CD4 (roughly 5%) and lowest in memory CD8 (around 0.4%).

In germline, CDR1 is SGHDN, CDR2 FVKESK. The CDR3 is 15 amino acids. V was pared by 1 base and J by 4 bases, with 11 bases between. The origin of this receptor is a woman between 25 and 40 years old in good health. The chain joins TRBV14 to TRBJ2-1; D is unresolved. Sample: memory CD4+ T cells sorted from blood. Subset of the sample: CD45RA-negative fraction. As DNA, the CDR3 is TGTGCCAGCAGCCAAGGACTGATGGTGTACAATGAGCAGTTCTTC. It encodes CASSQGLMVYNEQFF.